The clone carrying this T cell receptor beta chain turned up a few times. The antigen remains unidentified. This entry belongs to a study of T cell repertoires in cytomegalovirus infection. Overall study context: Public TCR beta signatures marked donors with CMV infection and the matching HLA.

TCRdb itself ran the reads through MiXCR, one entry per CDR3 protein. In the table there are more than 650,000 distinct CDR3 sequences, about a third of which are singletons. Regarding the study as a whole: HLA-C-restricted, CMV-specific TCR beta clonotypes were dominant ex vivo. Carriers of CMV and the relevant HLA type were discriminated by public TCR beta frequency.

The TCR originated in a human donor in good health (CMV status not recorded). Some clones in this sample may be carry-over from other donors' samples. Input material: PBMCs.

This CDR3 is CASSLILAGGKQYF. CDR3 DNA sequence: TGTGCCAGCAGTTTAATATTAGCAGGCGGGAAGCAGTACTTC. This sequence joins TRBV27 and TRBJ2-7; tentatively, D is TRBD2 (6 bases). This CDR3 is 14 amino acids long. The V end lost 2 bases, the J end lost 8 bases, and 16 bases lay between the germline ends. Germline V gene data show CDR1 as MNHEY and CDR2 as SMNVEV (reference sequence).